Sequencing of this T cell receptor beta chain was carried out in a study of CD8+ T cells in alopecia areata. The trim removed 6 bases at V and 3 bases at J, leaving 5 bases unmatched. Germline CDR1 SGHTA, CDR2 FQGNSA. The CDR3 has 15 amino acids. RNA was extracted and reverse transcribed into cDNA as the sequencing template. Repertoires were generated with immunoSEQ multiplex PCR, while TCRdb's copy carries only in-frame clones and drops some. The sample carries around 130,000 clones, 58% recorded once. The input for sequencing was CD4+ T cells sorted from blood, taken at week 0. The chain links TRBV7-2 to TRBJ2-3; 11 bases are a match to TRBD2. The receptor was derived from a human donor with alopecia areata. Here the CDR3 DNA reads TGTGCCAGCAGTCCCGGGACTAGCGGTACAGATACGCAGTATTTT. It is translated as CASSPGTSGTDTQYF. Based on the CDR3 plus reference TRBV7-2 and TRBJ2-3, the full variable domain is GAGVSQSPSNKVTEKGKDVELRCDPISGHTALYWYRQSLGQGLEFLIYFQGNSAPDKSGLPSDRFSAERTGGSVSTLTIQRTQQEDSAVYLCASSPGTSGTDTQYFGPGTRLTVL.